This T cell receptor beta chain was identified during a study of blood T cell repertoires in COVID-19. As for the study in general: The United States, Italy and Spain supplied acute and convalescent COVID-19 samples.

The CDR3 extends over 15 amino acids. CDR1 and CDR2 (germline): SGHNT, YYREEE (reference sequence). V was trimmed by 4 bases and J by 0 bases, leaving 11 bases between them. Sequenced by immunoSEQ multiplex PCR; TCRdb stores in-frame clones only, minus some. The sample lists 110,000 to 150,000 clones; 80% to 90% were seen once. This study enrolled people aged 18 to 89 from 20 to 25 US geographic areas. This clone was observed a handful of times. The chain employs TRBV5-4 and TRBJ2-1; D not certain. The specimen was PBMCs or T cells enriched from blood (not recorded which). The receptor comes from a man aged 50 to 60 who had recovered from COVID-19. The CDR3 reads CASSARKSSYNEQFF. CDR3 bases: TGTGCCAGCAGCGCGCGGAAAAGCTCCTACAATGAGCAGTTCTTC.